A selection of T cell receptor beta chains follows, all from one sample in a study of early T cells in non-severe SARS-CoV-2 infection. Using its own MiXCR run on the 5' RACE reads, TCRdb lists one record per CDR3 protein. The sample lists some 25,000 distinct CDR3 sequences, roughly 4% occurring once. Sequences were obtained from whole blood. The receptor source for this set is an adult who was a healthcare worker with PCR-confirmed SARS-CoV-2 infection or an uninfected control (not recorded which). The CDR3 runs from the conserved cysteine through the conserved F or W. The order of the fields is CDR3 length, J gene, V gene, clone size, D gene, CDR3 protein, CDR3 DNA. The D gene is left open where the match is weak. Clone size is shown for a subset of rows, as once, few, many or a class of expanded clone.

cdr3_length: 14
j_call: TRBJ2-2
v_call: TRBV14
clone_size: many
d_call: TRBD1
cdr3_aa: CASSPRTGTGELFF
cdr3_nt: TGTGCCAGCAGCCCACGGACAGGCACCGGGGAGCTGTTTTTT

cdr3_length: 14
j_call: TRBJ2-3
v_call: TRBV11-2
clone_size: .
d_call: .
cdr3_aa: CASSLDLSTDTQYF
cdr3_nt: TGTGCCAGCAGCTTAGATCTGAGCACAGATACGCAGTATTTT

cdr3_length: 15
j_call: TRBJ2-1
v_call: TRBV29-1
clone_size: few
d_call: .
cdr3_aa: CSVEGLTTSYNEQFF
cdr3_nt: TGCAGCGTTGAAGGGTTGACCACGTCTTACAATGAGCAGTTCTTC

cdr3_length: 13
j_call: TRBJ1-5
v_call: TRBV5-1
clone_size: many
d_call: .
cdr3_aa: CASSFLSNQPQHF
cdr3_nt: TGCGCCAGCAGCTTCCTGAGCAATCAGCCCCAGCATTTT

cdr3_length: 11
j_call: TRBJ1-4
v_call: TRBV29-1
clone_size: .
d_call: .
cdr3_aa: CSVRRSEKLFF
cdr3_nt: TGCAGCGTTCGGCGGAGTGAAAAACTGTTTTTT

cdr3_length: 12
j_call: TRBJ2-7
v_call: TRBV27
clone_size: many
d_call: .
cdr3_aa: CASSLGGYEQYF
cdr3_nt: TGTGCCAGCAGTTTAGGGGGCTACGAGCAGTACTTC

cdr3_length: 14
j_call: TRBJ2-4
v_call: TRBV27
clone_size: many
d_call: .
cdr3_aa: CASSKTGFKNIQYF
cdr3_nt: TGTGCCAGCAGCAAAACAGGGTTCAAAAACATTCAGTACTTC

cdr3_length: 15
j_call: TRBJ2-7
v_call: TRBV4-1
clone_size: .
d_call: TRBD2
cdr3_aa: CASSPASGSLYEQYF
cdr3_nt: TGCGCCAGCAGCCCAGCGAGCGGGAGCCTCTACGAGCAGTACTTC

cdr3_length: 13
j_call: TRBJ1-1
v_call: TRBV7-3
clone_size: many
d_call: .
cdr3_aa: CASSRRGNTEAFF
cdr3_nt: TGTGCCAGCAGCAGGAGGGGGAACACTGAAGCTTTCTTT

cdr3_length: 17
j_call: TRBJ2-3
v_call: TRBV20-1
clone_size: many
d_call: TRBD1
cdr3_aa: CSARREKGQGKADTQYF
cdr3_nt: TGCAGTGCTAGGAGGGAGAAGGGACAGGGGAAAGCAGATACGCAGTATTTT

cdr3_length: 14
j_call: TRBJ2-7
v_call: TRBV5-1
clone_size: few
d_call: TRBD1
cdr3_aa: CASSRDRFSYEQYF
cdr3_nt: TGCGCCAGCAGCCGGGACAGGTTCTCCTACGAGCAGTACTTC

cdr3_length: 19
j_call: TRBJ2-6
v_call: TRBV10-3
clone_size: many
d_call: TRBD2
cdr3_aa: CATQPGTSGRPPGANVLTF
cdr3_nt: TGTGCCACCCAACCCGGGACTAGCGGGAGACCCCCTGGGGCCAACGTCCTGACTTTC

cdr3_length: 14
j_call: TRBJ2-1
v_call: TRBV5-1
clone_size: .
d_call: .
cdr3_aa: CASSFIQSDNEQFF
cdr3_nt: TGCGCCAGCAGCTTTATTCAGAGCGACAATGAGCAGTTCTTC

cdr3_length: 15
j_call: TRBJ2-7
v_call: TRBV5-1
clone_size: many
d_call: TRBD2
cdr3_aa: CASSSGLAALYEQYF
cdr3_nt: TGCGCCAGCAGCTCAGGACTAGCCGCCCTCTACGAGCAGTACTTC

cdr3_length: 15
j_call: TRBJ2-3
v_call: TRBV20-1
clone_size: many
d_call: TRBD1
cdr3_aa: CSVPDRGTGTDTQYF
cdr3_nt: TGCAGTGTTCCGGACAGGGGAACGGGGACAGATACGCAGTATTTT

cdr3_length: 9
j_call: TRBJ1-1
v_call: TRBV29-1
clone_size: many
d_call: .
cdr3_aa: CSVSDTTFF
cdr3_nt: TGCAGCGTTAGTGACACGACTTTCTTT

cdr3_length: 15
j_call: TRBJ1-2
v_call: TRBV6-5
clone_size: .
d_call: .
cdr3_aa: CASSRDSLANYGYTF
cdr3_nt: TGTGCCAGCAGTCGCGACAGTTTAGCTAACTATGGCTACACCTTC

cdr3_length: 12
j_call: TRBJ2-3
v_call: TRBV20-1
clone_size: many
d_call: .
cdr3_aa: CSATGATDTQYF
cdr3_nt: TGCAGTGCTACCGGAGCGACAGATACGCAGTATTTT

cdr3_length: 14
j_call: TRBJ2-7
v_call: TRBV19
clone_size: many
d_call: .
cdr3_aa: CASSTAGLDYEQYF
cdr3_nt: TGTGCCAGTAGTACAGCAGGGTTAGACTACGAGCAGTACTTC

cdr3_length: 12
j_call: TRBJ1-2
v_call: TRBV20-1
clone_size: many
d_call: TRBD1
cdr3_aa: CSAHTGVKGYTF
cdr3_nt: TGCAGTGCGCATACAGGGGTAAAAGGCTACACCTTC

cdr3_length: 13
j_call: TRBJ2-2
v_call: TRBV6-1
clone_size: many
d_call: .
cdr3_aa: CASDRTNTGELFF
cdr3_nt: TGTGCCAGCGACAGAACGAACACCGGGGAGCTGTTTTTT

cdr3_length: 14
j_call: TRBJ2-2
v_call: TRBV6-1
clone_size: few
d_call: .
cdr3_aa: CASSVAVTPGELFF
cdr3_nt: TGTGCCAGCAGTGTGGCGGTTACACCCGGGGAGCTGTTTTTT

cdr3_length: 13
j_call: TRBJ2-7
v_call: TRBV12-3/TRBV12-4
clone_size: few
d_call: .
cdr3_aa: CASSLGKPSEQYF
cdr3_nt: TGTGCCAGCAGTTTAGGGAAGCCGAGCGAGCAGTACTTC

cdr3_length: 12
j_call: TRBJ2-7
v_call: TRBV7-9
clone_size: many
d_call: .
cdr3_aa: CASSPGIYEQYF
cdr3_nt: TGTGCCAGCAGCCCCGGGATCTACGAGCAGTACTTC

cdr3_length: 17
j_call: TRBJ1-1
v_call: TRBV7-2
clone_size: .
d_call: TRBD1
cdr3_aa: CASSLLGGWGMNTEAFF
cdr3_nt: TGTGCCAGCAGCTTATTAGGGGGCTGGGGCATGAACACTGAAGCTTTCTTT

cdr3_length: 15
j_call: TRBJ2-7
v_call: TRBV18
clone_size: many
d_call: TRBD1
cdr3_aa: CASSPRWDRAYEQYF
cdr3_nt: TGTGCCAGCTCACCACGGTGGGACAGGGCCTACGAGCAGTACTTC

cdr3_length: 15
j_call: TRBJ2-7
v_call: TRBV20-1
clone_size: few
d_call: .
cdr3_aa: CSARVAAFSSYEQYF
cdr3_nt: TGCAGTGCTAGAGTGGCGGCTTTTAGCTCCTACGAGCAGTACTTC

cdr3_length: 14
j_call: TRBJ2-5
v_call: TRBV10-3
clone_size: many
d_call: .
cdr3_aa: CAIRPGLKGETQYF
cdr3_nt: TGTGCCATCAGGCCCGGCCTAAAAGGGGAGACCCAGTACTTC

cdr3_length: 17
j_call: TRBJ2-1
v_call: TRBV5-1
clone_size: .
d_call: TRBD2
cdr3_aa: CASSLELGREGLGEQFF
cdr3_nt: TGCGCCAGCAGCTTGGAATTGGGGCGGGAGGGCCTTGGTGAGCAGTTCTTC

cdr3_length: 13
j_call: TRBJ2-2
v_call: TRBV5-4
clone_size: .
d_call: TRBD1
cdr3_aa: CASSEQGIGELFF
cdr3_nt: TGTGCCAGCAGCGAACAGGGGATCGGGGAGCTGTTTTTT

cdr3_length: 14
j_call: TRBJ2-3
v_call: TRBV18
clone_size: few
d_call: .
cdr3_aa: CASSPMGAPDTQYF
cdr3_nt: TGTGCCAGCTCTCCGATGGGGGCCCCAGATACGCAGTATTTT

cdr3_length: 15
j_call: TRBJ2-7
v_call: TRBV7-2
clone_size: many
d_call: TRBD2
cdr3_aa: CASSATSGAGREQYF
cdr3_nt: TGTGCCAGCAGCGCTACTAGCGGGGCAGGTCGGGAGCAGTACTTC

cdr3_length: 15
j_call: TRBJ2-7
v_call: TRBV3-1
clone_size: many
d_call: .
cdr3_aa: CASSQVPGKFYEQYF
cdr3_nt: TGTGCCAGCAGCCAAGTCCCGGGGAAGTTCTACGAGCAGTACTTC

cdr3_length: 15
j_call: TRBJ2-3
v_call: TRBV9
clone_size: many
d_call: .
cdr3_aa: CASSHGLAPTDTQYF
cdr3_nt: TGTGCCAGCAGCCACGGGTTGGCCCCCACAGATACGCAGTATTTT

cdr3_length: 15
j_call: TRBJ2-7
v_call: TRBV10-3
clone_size: many
d_call: TRBD2
cdr3_aa: CAISDPSGSSYEQYF
cdr3_nt: TGTGCCATCAGTGATCCTAGCGGGAGCTCCTACGAGCAGTACTTC

cdr3_length: 15
j_call: TRBJ2-7
v_call: TRBV5-4
clone_size: many
d_call: TRBD2
cdr3_aa: CASSLSGLAGGEQYF
cdr3_nt: TGTGCCAGCAGCCTCTCGGGACTAGCGGGAGGTGAGCAGTACTTC

cdr3_length: 14
j_call: TRBJ1-2
v_call: TRBV7-9
clone_size: many
d_call: .
cdr3_aa: CASSLDSPSYGYTF
cdr3_nt: TGTGCCAGCAGCTTAGACAGTCCGTCCTATGGCTACACCTTC

cdr3_length: 16
j_call: TRBJ2-7
v_call: TRBV7-2
clone_size: .
d_call: .
cdr3_aa: CASIDIGGASSYEQYF
cdr3_nt: TGTGCCAGCATCGACATTGGGGGAGCTAGCTCCTACGAGCAGTACTTC

cdr3_length: 13
j_call: TRBJ2-7
v_call: TRBV5-1
clone_size: many
d_call: .
cdr3_aa: CASSRGSFYEQYF
cdr3_nt: TGCGCCAGCAGCCGGGGGTCCTTTTACGAGCAGTACTTC

cdr3_length: 13
j_call: TRBJ1-2
v_call: TRBV28
clone_size: many
d_call: .
cdr3_aa: CASSLSQGDGYTF
cdr3_nt: TGTGCCAGCAGTTTATCCCAGGGAGACGGCTACACCTTC